This T cell receptor beta chain was sequenced in a study of regulatory T cells in long-lasting Graves disease. Study information: Over-5-year antithyroid drug use with positive TSH receptor antibodies defined persistent Graves' disease in the study.

As for time point: persistent/refractory GD, antithyroid drugs over 5 years with positive TRAb. TCR sequences were obtained from RNA taken from PBMCs. Researchers made TCR beta libraries by using iRepertoire HTBI primers and running Arm-PCR on CDR3 regions. As handled by the study authors: Segment identification across samples yielded 62 TRBV and around 13 TRBJ segments. From the multiplex PCR reads, TCRdb called clonotypes with MiXCR, one entry per CDR3 protein. These V and J calls rely on TCRdb rather than the paper's analysis. The table has some 370,000 distinct CDR3 sequences, less than 25% seen once. Sample: peripheral blood mononuclear cells (PBMCs), taken when the disease was refractory, from a patient treated with antithyroid drugs. The TCR originated in a female donor with Graves disease.

The CDR3 here is CAWRGWNEQFF. The CDR3 DNA reads TGTGCCTGGAGAGGTTGGAATGAGCAGTTCTTC. V gene TRBV30 combines with J gene TRBJ2-1, with D unclear. Deletions cut 3 bases from V and 7 bases from J, with 7 bases between. CDR3 length: 11 amino acids. Germline V gene sequence: CDR1 GTSNPN, CDR2 SVGIG (reference sequence).